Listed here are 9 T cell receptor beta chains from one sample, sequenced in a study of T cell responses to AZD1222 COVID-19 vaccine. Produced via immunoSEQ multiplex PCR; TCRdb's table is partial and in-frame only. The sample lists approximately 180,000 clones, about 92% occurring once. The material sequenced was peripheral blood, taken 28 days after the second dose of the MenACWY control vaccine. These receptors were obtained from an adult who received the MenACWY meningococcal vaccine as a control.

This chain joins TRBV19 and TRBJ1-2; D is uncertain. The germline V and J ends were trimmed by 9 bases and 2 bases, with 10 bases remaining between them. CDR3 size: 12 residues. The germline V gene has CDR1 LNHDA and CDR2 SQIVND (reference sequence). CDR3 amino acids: CASDSGNYGYTF. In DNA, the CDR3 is TGTGCCAGCGATAGTGGGAACTATGGCTACACCTTC.

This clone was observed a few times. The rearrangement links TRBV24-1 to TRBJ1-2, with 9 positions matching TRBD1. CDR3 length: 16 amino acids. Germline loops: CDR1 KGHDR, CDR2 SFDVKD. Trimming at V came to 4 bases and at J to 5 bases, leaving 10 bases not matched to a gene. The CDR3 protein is CATSDQYRGRGYGYTF. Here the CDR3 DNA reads TGTGCCACCAGTGACCAGTACAGGGGGCGGGGGTATGGCTACACCTTC.

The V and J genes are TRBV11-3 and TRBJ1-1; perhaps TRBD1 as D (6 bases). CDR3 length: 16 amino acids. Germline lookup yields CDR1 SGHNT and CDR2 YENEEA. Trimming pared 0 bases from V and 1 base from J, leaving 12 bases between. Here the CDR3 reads CASSLDLTGPNTEAFF. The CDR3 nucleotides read TGTGCCAGCAGCTTAGATCTCACAGGGCCGAACACTGAAGCTTTCTTT.

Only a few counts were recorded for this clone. CDR3 loop: CASSLAERNYGYTF. The CDR3 region has the DNA TGCGCCAGCAGCTTGGCCGAGCGAAACTATGGCTACACCTTC. This chain connects TRBV5-1 to TRBJ1-2; D uncertain. This CDR3 spans 14 amino acids. Trimming removed 0 bases at V and 2 bases at J, with 8 bases between. The germline V gene has CDR1 SGHRS and CDR2 YFSETQ.

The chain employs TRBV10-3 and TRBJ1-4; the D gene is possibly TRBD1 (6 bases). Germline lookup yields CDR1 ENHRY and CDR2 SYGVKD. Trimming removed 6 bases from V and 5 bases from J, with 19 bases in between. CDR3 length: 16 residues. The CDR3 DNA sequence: TGTGCCATCAGGGAGGGGCCGGGGGGCTCCAATGAAAAACTGTTTTTT. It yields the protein CAIREGPGGSNEKLFF.

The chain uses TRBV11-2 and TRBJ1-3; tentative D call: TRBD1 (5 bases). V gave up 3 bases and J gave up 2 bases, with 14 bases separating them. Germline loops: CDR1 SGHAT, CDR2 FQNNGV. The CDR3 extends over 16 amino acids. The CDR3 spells CASSFRLGETGNTIYF. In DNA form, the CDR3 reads TGTGCCAGCAGCTTTCGACTGGGGGAAACTGGAAACACCATATATTTT.

CDR3 residues: CASSQGFRRGWRGETQYF. The CDR3 DNA is TGTGCCAGCAGCCAAGGTTTCCGTCGGGGGTGGAGAGGGGAGACCCAGTACTTC. J is TRBJ2-5 and V is TRBV14; D perhaps matches TRBD2 (6 bases). Germline V gene lookup returns CDR1 SGHDN and CDR2 FVKESK. The length of the CDR3 is 18 residues. Trimming took 1 base from V and 5 from J, leaving 23 bases between them.

Here the CDR3 reads CATRPGTVNQPQHF. The CDR3 DNA is TGTGCCACCAGGCCCGGGACAGTCAATCAGCCCCAGCATTTT. The chain carries TRBV19 and TRBJ1-5; 7 nucleotides align to TRBD1. J lost 3 bases, V lost 10 bases, and 9 bases had no gene match. CDR1 is LNHDA and CDR2 is SQIVND in the germline V gene (reference sequence). This CDR3 is built from 14 residues.

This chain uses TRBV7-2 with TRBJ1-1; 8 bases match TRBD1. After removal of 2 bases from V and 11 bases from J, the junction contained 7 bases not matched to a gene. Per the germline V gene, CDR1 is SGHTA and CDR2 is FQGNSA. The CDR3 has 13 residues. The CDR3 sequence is CASSLNDRGGAFF. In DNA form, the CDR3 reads TGTGCCAGCAGCTTAAATGACAGGGGAGGGGCTTTCTTT. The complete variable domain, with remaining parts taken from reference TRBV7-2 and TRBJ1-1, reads GAGVSQSPSNKVTEKGKDVELRCDPISGHTALYWYRQSLGQGLEFLIYFQGNSAPDKSGLPSDRFSAERTGGSVSTLTIQRTQQEDSAVYLCASSLNDRGGAFFGQGTRLTVV.